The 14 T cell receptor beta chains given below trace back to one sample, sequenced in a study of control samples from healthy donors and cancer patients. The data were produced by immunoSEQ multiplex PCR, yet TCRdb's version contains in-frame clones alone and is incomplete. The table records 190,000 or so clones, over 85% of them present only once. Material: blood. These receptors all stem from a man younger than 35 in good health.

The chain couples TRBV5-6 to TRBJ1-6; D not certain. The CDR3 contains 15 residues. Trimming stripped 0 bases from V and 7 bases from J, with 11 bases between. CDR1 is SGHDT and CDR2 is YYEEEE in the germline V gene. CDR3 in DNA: TGTGCCAGCAGCTTGGAAGGAGGTTTAAATTCACCCCTCCACTTT. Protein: CASSLEGGLNSPLHF.

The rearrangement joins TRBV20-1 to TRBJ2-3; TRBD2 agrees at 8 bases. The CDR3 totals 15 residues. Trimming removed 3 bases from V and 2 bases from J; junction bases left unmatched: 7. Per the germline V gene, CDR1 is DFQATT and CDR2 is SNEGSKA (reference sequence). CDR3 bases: TGCAGTGCTAGTGGAGTCGGGGGGGCCACAGATACGCAGTATTTT. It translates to CSASGVGGATDTQYF.

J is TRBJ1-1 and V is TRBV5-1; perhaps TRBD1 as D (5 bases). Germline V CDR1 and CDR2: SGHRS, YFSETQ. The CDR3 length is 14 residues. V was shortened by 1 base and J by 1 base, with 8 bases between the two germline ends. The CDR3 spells CASSLSQGNTEAFF. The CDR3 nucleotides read TGCGCCAGCAGCTTGAGCCAGGGGAACACTGAAGCTTTCTTT.

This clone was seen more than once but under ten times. This CDR3 reads CASSAPTGKTANTGELFF. In DNA, the CDR3 is TGTGCCAGCAGTGCCCCGACAGGGAAAACTGCTAACACCGGGGAGCTGTTTTTT. The chain carries TRBV28 and TRBJ2-2; 7 bases are shared with TRBD1. The junction had 14 bases not matched to a gene; V was cut back by 5 bases and J by 2 bases. The length of the CDR3 is 18 residues. The germline CDR1 and CDR2 sequences are MDHEN and SYDVKM. The complete variable domain, with remaining parts taken from reference TRBV28 and TRBJ2-2, reads DVKVTQSSRYLVKRTGEKVFLECVQDMDHENMFWYRQDPGLGLRLIYFSYDVKMKEKGDIPEGYSVSREKKERFSLILESASTNQTSMYLCASSAPTGKTANTGELFFGEGSRLTVL.

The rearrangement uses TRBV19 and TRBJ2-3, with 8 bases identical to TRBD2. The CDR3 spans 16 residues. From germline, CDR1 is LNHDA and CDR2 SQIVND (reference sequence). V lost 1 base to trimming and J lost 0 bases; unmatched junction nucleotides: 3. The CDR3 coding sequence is TGTGCCAGTAGTATAGGCGGGGGGTTTAGCACAGATACGCAGTATTTT. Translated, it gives CASSIGGGFSTDTQYF.

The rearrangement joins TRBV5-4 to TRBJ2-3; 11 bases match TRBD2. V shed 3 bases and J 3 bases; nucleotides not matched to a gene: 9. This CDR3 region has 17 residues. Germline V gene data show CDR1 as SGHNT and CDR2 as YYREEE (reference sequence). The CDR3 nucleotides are TGTGCCAGCAGCTCACCGGGACTAGCGGCGGTTACAGATACGCAGTATTTT. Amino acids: CASSSPGLAAVTDTQYF.

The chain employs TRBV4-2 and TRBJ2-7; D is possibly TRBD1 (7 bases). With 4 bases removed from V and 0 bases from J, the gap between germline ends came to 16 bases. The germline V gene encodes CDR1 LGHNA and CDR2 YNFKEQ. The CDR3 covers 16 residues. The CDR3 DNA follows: TGTGCCAGCAGCCTGACCAGGGGGGTTTACTCCTACGAGCAGTACTTC. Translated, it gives CASSLTRGVYSYEQYF.

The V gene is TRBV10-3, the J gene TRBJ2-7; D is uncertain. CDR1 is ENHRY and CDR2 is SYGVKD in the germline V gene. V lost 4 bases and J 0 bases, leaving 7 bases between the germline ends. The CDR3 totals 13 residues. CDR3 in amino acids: CAISGGSSYEQYF. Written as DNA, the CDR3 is TGTGCCATCAGTGGGGGAAGCTCCTACGAGCAGTACTTC.

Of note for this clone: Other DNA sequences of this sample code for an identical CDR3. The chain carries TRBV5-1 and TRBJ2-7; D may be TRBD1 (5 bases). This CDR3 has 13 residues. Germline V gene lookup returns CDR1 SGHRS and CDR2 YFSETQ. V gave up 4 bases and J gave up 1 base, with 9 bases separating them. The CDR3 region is CASSPQGSYEQYF. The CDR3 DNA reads TGCGCCAGCAGCCCCCAGGGTTCCTACGAGCAGTACTTC.

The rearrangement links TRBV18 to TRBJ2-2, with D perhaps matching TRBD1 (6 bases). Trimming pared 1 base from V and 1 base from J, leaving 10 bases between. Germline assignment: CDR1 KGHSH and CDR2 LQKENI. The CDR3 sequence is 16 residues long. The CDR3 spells CASSPQGVLNTGELFF. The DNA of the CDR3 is TGTGCCAGCTCACCACAGGGGGTATTGAACACCGGGGAGCTGTTTTTT.

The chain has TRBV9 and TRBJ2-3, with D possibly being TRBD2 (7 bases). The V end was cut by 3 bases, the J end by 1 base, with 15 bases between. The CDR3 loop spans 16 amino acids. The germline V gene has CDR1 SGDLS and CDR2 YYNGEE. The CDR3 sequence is CASSEGGGAGTDTQYF. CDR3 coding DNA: TGTGCCAGCAGCGAGGGGGGGGGAGCGGGCACAGATACGCAGTATTTT.

The CDR3 DNA reads TGTGCCAGCGCTCCCTCTCCGGGACTTCAAACCTACGAGCAGTACTTC. It is translated as CASAPSPGLQTYEQYF. The genes are TRBV27 and TRBJ2-7, with D possibly being TRBD2 (6 bases). The germline gives CDR1 MNHEY, CDR2 SMNVEV (reference sequence). The V and J ends lost 8 bases and 2 bases respectively, with 22 bases between them. This CDR3 is 16 amino acids long.

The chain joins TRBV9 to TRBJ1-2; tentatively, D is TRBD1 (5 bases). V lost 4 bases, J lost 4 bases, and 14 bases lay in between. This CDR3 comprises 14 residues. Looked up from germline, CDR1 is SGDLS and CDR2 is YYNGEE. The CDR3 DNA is TGTGCCAGCAGCCCCCGACAGCCTATCTATGGCTACACCTTC. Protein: CASSPRQPIYGYTF.

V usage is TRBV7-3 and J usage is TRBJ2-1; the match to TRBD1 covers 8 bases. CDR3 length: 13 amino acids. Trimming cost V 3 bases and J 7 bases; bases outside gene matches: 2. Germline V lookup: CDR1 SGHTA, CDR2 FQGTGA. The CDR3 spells CASSFNRGNEQFF. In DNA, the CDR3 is TGTGCCAGCAGCTTCAACAGGGGGAATGAGCAGTTCTTC. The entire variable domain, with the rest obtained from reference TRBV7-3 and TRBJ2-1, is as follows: GAGVSQTPSNKVTEKGKYVELRCDPISGHTALYWYRQSLGQGPEFLIYFQGTGAADDSGLPNDRFFAVRPEGSVSTLKIQRTERGDSAVYLCASSFNRGNEQFFGPGTRLTVL.